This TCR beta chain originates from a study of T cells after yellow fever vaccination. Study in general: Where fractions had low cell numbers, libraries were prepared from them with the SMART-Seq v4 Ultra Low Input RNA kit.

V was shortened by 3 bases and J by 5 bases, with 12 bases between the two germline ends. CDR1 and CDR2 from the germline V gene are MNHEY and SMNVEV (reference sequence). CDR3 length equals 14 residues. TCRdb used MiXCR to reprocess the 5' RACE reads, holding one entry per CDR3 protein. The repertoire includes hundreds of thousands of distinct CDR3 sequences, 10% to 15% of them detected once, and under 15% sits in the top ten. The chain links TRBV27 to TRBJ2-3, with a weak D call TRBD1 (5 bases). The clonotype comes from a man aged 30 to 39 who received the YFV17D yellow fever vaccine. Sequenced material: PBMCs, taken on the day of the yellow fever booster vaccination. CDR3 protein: CASSLWEGVDTQYF. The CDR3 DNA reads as TGTGCCAGCAGTTTGTGGGAAGGGGTAGATACGCAGTATTTT.